This T cell receptor (beta chain) is from a study of response to subunit inactivated influenza vaccine. J gave up 2 bases and V 0 bases, and 3 bases lay outside the gene matches. The CDR3 consists of 16 residues. Germline CDR1 is MGHDK and CDR2 is SYGVNS. This clonotype showed up just a few times. MiXCR, applied by TCRdb to the RT-PCR reads, yields one record per CDR3 protein. The table records roughly 620,000 distinct CDR3 sequences, about 11% of them present only once. The sample also formed part of further work on T cells expressing NK-cell markers. That paper adds: Researchers built TCR beta cDNA using 5'RACE template switching with UMIs.

The gene calls are TRBV25-1 and TRBJ2-7; TRBD1 matches 11 bases. The source is a man in his forties or fifties who received an inactivated influenza vaccine. The starting material was PBMCs from blood, obtained on the day of vaccination. The CDR3 protein is CASSEYGTGGTYEQYF. As DNA, the CDR3 is TGTGCCAGCAGTGAATATGGGACAGGGGGGACCTACGAGCAGTACTTC.